This TCR beta chain was observed in a study of T cell responses to AZD1222 COVID-19 vaccine. Study-wide context: The study pooled second doses at about 4 or about 12 weeks.

Profiling relied on immunoSEQ multiplex PCR, and the TCRdb table lists in-frame clones only, not all of them. The table records roughly 150,000 clones, roughly 92% of them present only once. V was cut by 0 bases and J by 9 bases, with 9 bases left in between. Per the germline V gene, CDR1 is MGHRA and CDR2 is YSYEKL. CDR3 length: 13 amino acids. Study conclusions and caveats: Among vaccine-associated CD4 TCRs, coverage spanned spike, with dominance at 160-218 and 743-854. Following two doses of AZD1222, Spike-specific TCR breadth and depth rose. Of spike-specific TCRs, nearly half reportedly target regions left unmutated in variants.

Turning to this clone: Its antigen is not identified.

This TCR was sampled from an adult in good health. The starting material was peripheral blood, obtained on day 0 of AZD1222 vaccination. The rearrangement uses TRBV4-1 and TRBJ2-1; D not resolved. CDR3 sequence reads: CASSQELRSEQFF. CDR3 bases: TGCGCCAGCAGCCAAGAATTGCGGTCTGAGCAGTTCTTC.